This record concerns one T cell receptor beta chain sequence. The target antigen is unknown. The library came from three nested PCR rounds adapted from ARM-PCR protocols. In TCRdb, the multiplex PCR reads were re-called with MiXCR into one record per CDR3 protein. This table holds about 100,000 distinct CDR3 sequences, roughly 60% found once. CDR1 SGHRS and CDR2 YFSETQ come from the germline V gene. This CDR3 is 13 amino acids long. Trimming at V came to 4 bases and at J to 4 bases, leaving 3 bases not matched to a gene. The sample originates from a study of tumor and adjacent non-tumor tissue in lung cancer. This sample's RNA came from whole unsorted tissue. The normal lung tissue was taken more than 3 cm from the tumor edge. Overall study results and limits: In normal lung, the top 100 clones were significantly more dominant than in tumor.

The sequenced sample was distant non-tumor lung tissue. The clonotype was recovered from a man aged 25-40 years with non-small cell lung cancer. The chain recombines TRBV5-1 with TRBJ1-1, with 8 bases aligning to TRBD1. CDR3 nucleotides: TGCGCCAGCAGCACCACAGGGGGCACTGAAGCTTTCTTT. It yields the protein CASSTTGGTEAFF.